Listed below are T cell receptor beta chains from one sample, sequenced in a study of OX40 agonist ivuxolimab in advanced cancers. Repertoires were generated with immunoSEQ multiplex PCR, while TCRdb's copy carries only in-frame clones and drops some. Among approximately 92,000 clones, roughly 94% were seen once, and the ten largest hold 0.18%. Sample: CD4+ or CD8+ T cells sorted from blood, taken in a trial of the OX40 agonist ivuxolimab. All receptors derive from an adult with an advanced solid tumor such as melanoma, head and neck, liver or kidney cancer. The conserved cysteine and the conserved F or W are not part of the CDR3 here.

j_gene: TRBJ2-2
v_gene: TRBV19
CDR3aa: ASSKGRGSTGELF

j_gene: TRBJ1-6
v_gene: TRBV5-1
CDR3aa: ASRGDRGGSPLH

j_gene: TRBJ2-1
v_gene: TRBV7-3
CDR3aa: ASSFNSNYNEQF

j_gene: TRBJ1-2
v_gene: TRBV11-2
CDR3aa: ASSPGLGYGYT

j_gene: TRBJ2-5
v_gene: TRBV7-2
CDR3aa: ASSLALSRGGQETQY

j_gene: TRBJ1-3
v_gene: TRBV6-1
CDR3aa: ASSERGEVIGNTIY

j_gene: TRBJ1-6
v_gene: TRBV9
CDR3aa: ASSKSGSLTPPLH

j_gene: TRBJ2-5
v_gene: TRBV28
CDR3aa: ASSFIGPLRGETQY

j_gene: TRBJ1-2
v_gene: TRBV9
CDR3aa: ASSVGGFNYGYT

j_gene: NA
v_gene: TRBV7-3
CDR3aa: ASSLTATSGVYEQY

j_gene: TRBJ2-7
v_gene: TRBV10-1
CDR3aa: ASSDASGGRSSYEQY

j_gene: TRBJ2-3
v_gene: TRBV25-1
CDR3aa: ASSDPRQGASLTDTQY

j_gene: TRBJ1-2
v_gene: TRBV6-5
CDR3aa: ASSYMRTDYGYT

j_gene: TRBJ2-1
v_gene: TRBV5-1
CDR3aa: ASKDFSYNEQF

j_gene: TRBJ2-7
v_gene: TRBV7-8
CDR3aa: ASSSGLAGKPHYEQY

j_gene: TRBJ1-1
v_gene: TRBV4-2
CDR3aa: ASSEQQGREGTEAF

j_gene: TRBJ2-6
v_gene: TRBV9
CDR3aa: ASSPGQTSGANVLT

j_gene: TRBJ2-3
v_gene: TRBV7-9
CDR3aa: ASSPTGVVTDTQY

j_gene: TRBJ2-2
v_gene: TRBV4-3
CDR3aa: ASSQGRLANTGELF

j_gene: TRBJ1-4
v_gene: TRBV7-9
CDR3aa: ASSLGSGGHEKLF

j_gene: TRBJ1-2
v_gene: TRBV6-5
CDR3aa: ASSYRGHFGYT

j_gene: TRBJ1-1
v_gene: TRBV2
CDR3aa: ASSELQGHTEAF

j_gene: TRBJ2-5
v_gene: TRBV5-1
CDR3aa: ASSYSTGEETQY

j_gene: TRBJ2-5
v_gene: TRBV7-2
CDR3aa: ASSLGYGRETQY

j_gene: TRBJ2-3
v_gene: TRBV11-2
CDR3aa: ASTALYTDTQY

j_gene: TRBJ1-3
v_gene: TRBV30
CDR3aa: AWSVQYPSGNTIY

j_gene: TRBJ2-2
v_gene: TRBV5-1
CDR3aa: ASTGQGASSLNTGELF

j_gene: TRBJ1-2
v_gene: TRBV6-1
CDR3aa: ASSGDVYGYT

j_gene: TRBJ2-1
v_gene: TRBV4-1
CDR3aa: ASSQGTRGNEQF

j_gene: TRBJ2-7
v_gene: TRBV7-2
CDR3aa: ASSLGQGTYEQY

j_gene: TRBJ1-2
v_gene: TRBV7-8
CDR3aa: ASSLAGQDYGYT

j_gene: TRBJ1-3
v_gene: TRBV7-2
CDR3aa: ASSLGGSSGNTIY

j_gene: TRBJ1-5
v_gene: TRBV7-3
CDR3aa: ASSPMAHYSNQPQH

j_gene: TRBJ2-7
v_gene: TRBV10-2
CDR3aa: ASSRTSGSYEQY

j_gene: TRBJ2-5
v_gene: TRBV6-6
CDR3aa: ATGYQETQY